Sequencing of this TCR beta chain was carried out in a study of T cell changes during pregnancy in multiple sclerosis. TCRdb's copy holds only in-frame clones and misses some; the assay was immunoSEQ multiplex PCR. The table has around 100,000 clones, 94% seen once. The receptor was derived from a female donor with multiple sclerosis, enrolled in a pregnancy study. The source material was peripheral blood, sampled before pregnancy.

The chain's CDR3 is CASSLQSNTEAFF. The CDR3 DNA reads as TGTGCCAGCAGCCTACAGTCTAACACTGAAGCTTTCTTT. V and J are TRBV7-6 and TRBJ1-1; unclear D gene. Trimming took 5 bases from V and 2 from J, leaving 9 bases between them. Germline V gene sequence: CDR1 SGHVS, CDR2 FNYEAQ. The CDR3 has 13 residues.